This paragraph reports one TCR beta chain. Its antigen is as yet unknown. This sample stems from a study of human T cells and chemical hapten exposure. Background on the study: Patients' scalps got diphenylcyclopropenone weekly throughout the approximately 25-week study.

Sample time point: patch test 3, about 24 weeks after DPC sensitization. Specified treatment: therapeutic diphenylcyclopropenone sensitization with weekly scalp DPC. Sample donors consisted of patients with alopecia, aged 18 to 70 years, who were suitable for DPC. Each CDR3 protein is one row after TCRdb ran MiXCR on the RACE reads. The table has 95,000 to 150,000 distinct CDR3 sequences, approximately 11% seen once. Notes on the study in general: Compared with pre-sensitization or healthy control sets, expanded TCRs clustered more. No shift was seen in TCRs above 1 in 1000 frequency with DPC sensitization.

This sequence was found in a woman aged 45-65 years with alopecia areata. Some clones in this sample may be carry-over from other donors' samples. The sample consisted of whole blood, taken in connection with sensitization to the hapten diphenylcyclopropenone (DPC).

The CDR3 reads CASSGTGNNEKLFF. The DNA for the CDR3 is TGTGCCAGCAGCGGGACGGGAAACAATGAAAAACTGTTTTTT. The chain uses TRBV9 and TRBJ1-4; no firm D call. The CDR3 is 14 residues long. V lost 3 bases, J lost 5 bases, and 11 bases lay in between. CDR1 and CDR2 (germline): SGDLS, YYNGEE.